The sequence of this TCR beta chain was determined in a study of human T cells and chemical hapten exposure. General study results and limits: Significantly more large CDR3 similarity clusters were formed by expanded TCRs than by controls. Sensitizing with DPC caused no change in TCRs above 1 in 1000 frequency.

This CDR3 has 13 amino acids. V shed 3 bases, J shed 4 bases, and the junction held 0 bases outside the gene matches. From germline, CDR1 is MDHEN and CDR2 SYDVKM. This clonotype was found many times. Its antigen is not known. Within the library, unique molecular identifiers were attached to each individual cDNA molecule. TCRdb passed the RACE reads through MiXCR, listing each CDR3 protein once. Altogether 40,000 or so distinct CDR3 sequences are present, approximately 9.5% being singletons, with the ten largest covering around 15%. Time point here: patch test 2, 6 weeks after DPC sensitization. Stated treatment: therapeutic diphenylcyclopropenone sensitization with weekly scalp DPC. The template was total RNA from unfractionated whole blood.

The chain joins TRBV28 to TRBJ2-7; 10 bases fit TRBD1. Source: whole blood, taken in connection with sensitization to the hapten diphenylcyclopropenone (DPC). This receptor was obtained from a woman aged 25 to 39 with alopecia areata. Some clones in this sample may be carry-over from other donors' samples. The CDR3 nucleotides are TGTGCCAGCAGTTTGGACAGGGGGTACGAGCAGTACTTC. Protein: CASSLDRGYEQYF. Variable domain in full (rest from reference TRBV28 and TRBJ2-7): DVKVTQSSRYLVKRTGEKVFLECVQDMDHENMFWYRQDPGLGLRLIYFSYDVKMKEKGDIPEGYSVSREKKERFSLILESASTNQTSMYLCASSLDRGYEQYFGPGTRLTVT.